This T cell receptor (beta chain) was found in a study of CD8 T cells in ankylosing spondylitis. Notes on the study in general: Previously reported in reactive arthritis synovial fluid and blood were some of the motif variants. What appeared characteristic of ankylosing spondylitis blood was a TCR beta motif of fewer than ten highly homologous variants. Within peripheral blood, clones linked to disease were CD8+ and relatively rare. Within matched ankylosing spondylitis synovial fluid, disease-linked clones were reportedly significantly enriched.

This clonotype was observed many times. Its antigen is not identified. This CDR3 is 15 amino acids long. The germline V and J ends were trimmed by 5 bases and 0 bases, with 13 bases remaining between them. Quantitative 5'-RACE was performed with molecular barcodes, and it yielded the TCR beta libraries. TCRdb itself ran the 5' RACE reads through MiXCR, one entry per CDR3 protein. Altogether hundreds of thousands of distinct CDR3 sequences are present, about 24% being singletons, with the ten largest covering about 0.9%. The V gene is TRBV12-3 or TRBV12-4, the J gene TRBJ1-1; D is unresolved. This sequence was found in a male donor with ankylosing spondylitis. Input material: blood, either unsorted or a sorted T cell fraction (not recorded which). In DNA, the CDR3 is TGTGCCAGCAGTCGTAGCCTCGGGATGAACACTGAAGCTTTCTTT. Its protein product is CASSRSLGMNTEAFF.